This is a list of T cell receptor beta chains from one sample in a study of cytomegalovirus exposure and HLA in healthy donors. Profiling relied on immunoSEQ multiplex PCR, and the TCRdb table lists in-frame clones only, not all of them. The sample has some 110,000 clones, 80% to 85% seen once. The sample was PBMCs. The receptors were sampled from a young man in good health and CMV-seropositive. The CDR3 runs from the conserved cysteine through the conserved F or W. Clone size is stated in some rows and not others, as once, few, many or a class when expanded.

J	size	V	CDR3
TRBJ1-6	-	TRBV7-8	CASSFQWTGANSPLHF
TRBJ1-1	once	TRBV6-6	CASSYRRANTEASF
TRBJ1-2	-	TRBV19	CASSMGRVNGYTF
TRBJ2-1	-	TRBV5-5	CASRPRLAGGLGEQFF
TRBJ2-1	-	TRBV16	CASSQLVGPYNEQFF
TRBJ2-2	few	TRBV7-2	CASTIQRGGTGELFF
TRBJ2-5	-	TRBV18	CASSLRQGPPYQETQYF
TRBJ1-3	-	TRBV11-2	CASSLTSGNTIYF
TRBJ2-2	-	TRBV7-8	CASISQVMGELFF
TRBJ1-2	-	TRBV5-5	CASSLVGSQGYTF
TRBJ2-7	-	TRBV9	CASSEFSGGVYEQYF
TRBJ1-1	-	TRBV19	CASRWAGDYTEAFF
TRBJ2-1	few	TRBV30	CAWSQGQGAAYNEQFF
TRBJ2-7	-	TRBV29-1	CSVPTAGLAGGAPYEQYF
TRBJ2-7	-	TRBV7-2	CASSLGGGYEQYF
TRBJ2-7	-	TRBV30	CAWKGTSGGDEQYF
TRBJ1-1	few	TRBV7-9	CASSSGGTEAFF
TRBJ2-1	-	TRBV11-1	CASSAGQRASPNEQFF
TRBJ2-5	-	TRBV9	CASSVTGGPQETQYF
TRBJ2-2	-	TRBV18	CASSLQQGSTGELFF
TRBJ1-5	-	TRBV27	CASSSTGNRRNQPQHF
TRBJ1-2	-	TRBV2	CASSSRTGVFWGYTF
TRBJ2-7	-	TRBV5-1	CASSPGTSGGPYEQYF
TRBJ2-7	once	TRBV27	CASSLEPSGGYEQYF
TRBJ2-7	-	TRBV19	CASMDRATYEQYF
TRBJ1-1	-	TRBV6-5	CASRGQGISEAFF
TRBJ1-1	-	TRBV5-4	CASSFEGGPNTEAFF
TRBJ2-5	-	TRBV11-3	CASSQRDRGMGETQYF
TRBJ1-2	-	TRBV11-2	CASVGPGVSNYGYTF
TRBJ2-3	-	TRBV5-6	CASSLGGSTDTQYF
TRBJ1-2	-	TRBV2	CASSLSGGFLANYGYTF
TRBJ2-5	-	TRBV2	CASRAQGAEETQYF
TRBJ2-5	-	TRBV6-5	CASTRDSQETQYF
TRBJ2-1	-	TRBV11-3	CASSAGGRAGYNEQFF
TRBJ2-1	-	TRBV11-3	CASSLREGNEQFF
TRBJ2-7	-	TRBV2	CASRRSGGGSYEQYF
TRBJ1-1	-	TRBV5-1	CASSLSGMNTEAFF
TRBJ2-5	-	TRBV2	CAGGRDSQETQYF
TRBJ1-2	-	TRBV29-1	CSVDGGTDYGYTF
TRBJ2-2	-	TRBV7-2	CASSPARTGELFF
TRBJ2-5	-	TRBV5-4	CASSLWRGGETQYF
TRBJ2-3	-	TRBV27	CASSFSSFTDTQYF
TRBJ1-3	-	TRBV2	CASSEGQNGNTIYF
TRBJ2-7	-	TRBV5-6	CASSSSSGQGGEQYF
TRBJ1-2	-	TRBV19	CASRPQDSTYGYTF
TRBJ1-3	-	TRBV7-6	CASSLALTAYSGNTIYF
TRBJ2-4	-	TRBV19	CASSREGFGIAKNIQYF